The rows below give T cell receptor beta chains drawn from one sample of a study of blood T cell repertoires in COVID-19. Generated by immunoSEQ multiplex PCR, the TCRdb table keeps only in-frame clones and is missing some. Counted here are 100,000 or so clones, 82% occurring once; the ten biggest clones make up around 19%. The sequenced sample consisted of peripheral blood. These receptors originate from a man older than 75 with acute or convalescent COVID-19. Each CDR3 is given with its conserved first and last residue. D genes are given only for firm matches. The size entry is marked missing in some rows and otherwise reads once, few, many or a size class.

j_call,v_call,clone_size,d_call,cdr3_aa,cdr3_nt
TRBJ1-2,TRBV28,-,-,CASSEGGGKNYGYTF,TGTGCCAGCAGCGAGGGCGGGGGGAAGAACTATGGCTACACCTTC
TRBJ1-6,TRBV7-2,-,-,CASSLDQGSPLHF,TGTGCCAGCAGCTTAGATCAGGGGTCACCCCTCCACTTT
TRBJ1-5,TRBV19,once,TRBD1,CASSMRLGQGSNQPQHF,TGTGCCAGTAGTATGAGGCTCGGACAGGGAAGCAATCAGCCCCAGCATTTT
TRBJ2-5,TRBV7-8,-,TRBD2,CASSLPGTSGRGGATQYF,TGTGCCAGCAGCTTACCCGGGACTAGCGGGAGAGGCGGCGCGACCCAGTACTTC
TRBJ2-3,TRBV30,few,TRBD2,CAWSAFGRGGTDTQYF,TGTGCCTGGAGTGCGTTCGGGCGGGGGGGCACAGATACGCAGTATTTT
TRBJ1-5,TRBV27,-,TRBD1,CASSATGWQPQHF,TGTGCCAGCAGTGCGACAGGGTGGCAGCCCCAGCATTTT
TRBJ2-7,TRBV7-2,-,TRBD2,CASSQQAGGREQYF,TGTGCCAGCAGCCAGCAAGCGGGGGGGCGAGAGCAGTACTTC
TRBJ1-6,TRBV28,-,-,CASSRWEALHF,TGTGCCAGCAGTCGCTGGGAGGCCCTCCACTTT
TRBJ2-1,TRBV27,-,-,CASSLGLSLNEQFF,TGTGCCAGCAGTTTAGGTCTTAGCTTGAATGAGCAGTTCTTC
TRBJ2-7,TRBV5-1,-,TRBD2,CASSLPGGSSSYEQYF,TGCGCCAGCAGCTTACCCGGGGGGAGTAGCTCCTACGAGCAGTACTTC
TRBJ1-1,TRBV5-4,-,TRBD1,CASSRMTGDTEAFF,TGTGCCAGCAGCCGGATGACAGGGGACACTGAAGCTTTCTTT
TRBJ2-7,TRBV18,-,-,CASSAGRDSYEQYF,TGTGCCAGCTCAGCGGGACGGGACTCCTACGAGCAGTACTTC
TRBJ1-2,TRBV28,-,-,CASSLPVYGYTF,TGTGCCAGCAGTTTACCGGTTTATGGCTACACCTTC
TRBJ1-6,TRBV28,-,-,CASSLLGQGSGSPLHF,TGTGCCAGCAGTTTATTAGGGCAGGGCTCAGGGTCACCCCTCCACTTT
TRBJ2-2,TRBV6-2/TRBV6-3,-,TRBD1,CASSYMGQRFYTGELFF,TGTGCCAGCAGTTACATGGGACAGAGATTCTACACCGGGGAGCTGTTTTTT
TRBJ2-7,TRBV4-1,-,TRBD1,CASSLRDRSYEQYF,TGCGCCAGCAGCCTCCGGGACAGGTCTTACGAGCAGTACTTC
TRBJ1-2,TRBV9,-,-,CASSSGQNYGYTF,TGTGCCAGCAGCTCAGGACAGAACTATGGCTACACCTTC
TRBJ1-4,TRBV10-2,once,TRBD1,CASSRPQGATNEKLFF,TGCGCCAGCAGCCGACCCCAGGGGGCTACTAATGAAAAACTGTTTTTT
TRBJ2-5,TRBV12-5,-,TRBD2,CASAPLGGKSGETQYF,TGTGCTAGTGCCCCTCTCGGGGGGAAGAGCGGAGAGACCCAGTACTTC
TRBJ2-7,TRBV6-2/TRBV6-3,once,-,CASSLDSYEQYF,TGTGCCAGCAGTTTGGACAGCTACGAGCAGTACTTC
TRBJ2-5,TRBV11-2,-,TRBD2,CASNPGRREGRETQYF,TGTGCCAGCAACCCCGGGAGGCGGGAGGGCCGGGAGACCCAGTACTTC
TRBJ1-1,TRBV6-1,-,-,CASSEPSGNTEAFF,TGTGCCAGCAGTGAACCGAGTGGGAACACTGAAGCTTTCTTT
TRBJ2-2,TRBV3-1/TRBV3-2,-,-,CASTSSGGGSGELFF,TGTGCCAGCACCTCTTCTGGAGGAGGCTCCGGGGAGCTGTTTTTT
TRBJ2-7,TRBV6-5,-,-,CASTGPLYEQYF,TGTGCCAGCACAGGGCCGCTTTACGAGCAGTACTTC
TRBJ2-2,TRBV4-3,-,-,CASSQEGAGTGELFF,TGCGCCAGCAGCCAAGAGGGGGCAGGAACCGGGGAGCTGTTTTTT
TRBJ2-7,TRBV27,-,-,CASSPPRKLEQYF,TGTGCCAGCAGTCCCCCTAGGAAACTCGAGCAGTACTTC
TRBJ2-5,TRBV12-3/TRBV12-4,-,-,CASSAGAVETQYF,TGTGCCAGCAGTGCCGGAGCAGTTGAGACCCAGTACTTC
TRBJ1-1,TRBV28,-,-,CASQNTEAFF,TGTGCCAGCCAGAACACTGAAGCTTTCTTT
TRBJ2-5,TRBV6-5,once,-,CASTGGMGETQYF,TGTGCCAGCACCGGGGGAATGGGAGAGACCCAGTACTTC
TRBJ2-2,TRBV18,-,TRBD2,CASSPPGGLAGHGELFF,TGTGCCAGCTCACCCCCTGGGGGACTAGCGGGACACGGGGAGCTGTTTTTT
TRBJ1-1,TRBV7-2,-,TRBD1,CASSRRGLTEAFF,TGTGCCAGCAGTCGCAGGGGGCTGACTGAAGCTTTCTTT
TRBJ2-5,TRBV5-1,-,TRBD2,CASSAGTSGGAQETQYF,TGCGCCAGCAGCGCCGGGACTAGCGGGGGGGCCCAAGAGACCCAGTACTTC
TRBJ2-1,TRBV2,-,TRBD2,CASSAQGLADNNEQFF,TGTGCCAGCAGTGCCCAGGGACTAGCGGATAACAATGAGCAGTTCTTC
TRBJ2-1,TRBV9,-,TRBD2,CASSDGGGYNEQFF,TGTGCCAGCAGCGATGGCGGGGGCTACAATGAGCAGTTCTTC
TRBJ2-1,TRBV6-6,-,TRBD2,CASSYGLADEQFF,TGTGCCAGCAGTTACGGACTAGCCGATGAGCAGTTCTTC
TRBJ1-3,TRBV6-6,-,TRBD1,CAGRDRDGNTIYF,TGTGCCGGCAGGGACAGGGATGGAAACACCATATATTTT
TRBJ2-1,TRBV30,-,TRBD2,CAWSVVRGGLAAKNEQFF,TGTGCCTGGAGTGTTGTGAGAGGGGGACTAGCGGCGAAGAATGAGCAGTTCTTC
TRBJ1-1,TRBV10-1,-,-,CASSQHRMNTEAFF,TGCGCCAGCAGTCAACACAGAATGAACACTGAAGCTTTCTTT
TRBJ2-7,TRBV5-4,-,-,CASSPRTNGEQYF,TGTGCCAGCAGCCCGCGGACTAACGGCGAGCAGTACTTC
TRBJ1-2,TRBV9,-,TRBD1,CASSQGQGQDYGYTF,TGTGCCAGCAGTCAGGGACAGGGACAAGACTATGGCTACACCTTC
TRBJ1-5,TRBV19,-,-,CASSKLGAGYSNQPQHF,TGTGCCAGTAGTAAGCTGGGGGCGGGCTATAGCAATCAGCCCCAGCATTTT
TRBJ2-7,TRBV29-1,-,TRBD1,CSVGTGVNEQYF,TGCAGCGTCGGGACAGGGGTAAACGAGCAGTACTTC
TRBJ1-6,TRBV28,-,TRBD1,CASGGANNSPLHF,TGTGCCTCAGGGGGCGCGAACAATTCACCCCTCCACTTT
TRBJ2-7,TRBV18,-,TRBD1,CASSPDRGPYEQYF,TGTGCCAGCTCACCGGACAGGGGCCCCTACGAGCAGTACTTC
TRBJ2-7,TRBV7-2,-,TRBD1,CASSLGQGAYEQYF,TGTGCCAGCAGCTTAGGACAGGGGGCATACGAGCAGTACTTC
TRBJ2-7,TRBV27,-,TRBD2,CASSRGGGEQYF,TGTGCCAGCAGTCGGGGGGGAGGCGAGCAGTACTTC
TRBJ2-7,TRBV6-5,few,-,CASSYGALSYEQYF,TGTGCCAGCAGTTACGGAGCCCTCTCCTACGAGCAGTACTTC
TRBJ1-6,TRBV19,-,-,CASSIDRGANSPLHF,TGTGCCAGTAGTATAGACAGGGGAGCAAATTCACCCCTCCACTTT
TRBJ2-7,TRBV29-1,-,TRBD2,CSVDLAGGPGEQYF,TGCAGCGTTGATCTAGCGGGGGGGCCCGGGGAGCAGTACTTC
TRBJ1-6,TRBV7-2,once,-,CASSPSPAGLNSPLHF,TGTGCCAGCAGCCCGTCCCCCGCCGGTCTTAATTCACCCCTCCACTTT
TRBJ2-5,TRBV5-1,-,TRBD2,CASSYLAGGRETQYF,TGCGCCAGCAGTTATCTTGCGGGGGGGCGAGAGACCCAGTACTTC
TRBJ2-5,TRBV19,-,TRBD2,CASSIRTSGRVQETQYF,TGTGCCAGTAGTATAAGGACTAGCGGGAGAGTCCAAGAGACCCAGTACTTC
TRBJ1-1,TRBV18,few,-,CASSPQDGLEAFF,TGTGCCAGCTCACCTCAGGACGGACTGGAAGCTTTCTTT
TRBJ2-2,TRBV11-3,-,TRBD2,CASSLVSGTTGELFF,TGTGCCAGCAGCTTAGTGAGCGGGACGACCGGGGAGCTGTTTTTT